This T cell receptor (beta chain) was sequenced in a study of blood T cells in healthy people across ages. This clonotype was found many times. CDR1 and CDR2 from the germline V gene are SEHNR and FQNEAQ (reference sequence). The CDR3 is 13 residues long. V lost 5 bases to trimming and J lost 5 bases; unmatched junction nucleotides: 2. Using a J-beta primer mix together with a sample-barcoded 5' primer, a second PCR was run for about 7 to 12 cycles. TCRdb fed the 5' RACE reads into MiXCR, producing one record per CDR3 protein. This sample yields about 1,500,000 distinct CDR3 sequences, of which 40% to 50% are seen a single time; 7.9% belongs to the top ten.

The TCR comes from a woman aged 18-35 years in good health. This rearrangement joins TRBV7-9 to TRBJ2-7; 11 bases map to TRBD1. The material sequenced was blood. The CDR3 DNA is TGTGCCAGCAGCCCGGGACAGGGGGACGAGCAGTACTTC. Translating gives CASSPGQGDEQYF.